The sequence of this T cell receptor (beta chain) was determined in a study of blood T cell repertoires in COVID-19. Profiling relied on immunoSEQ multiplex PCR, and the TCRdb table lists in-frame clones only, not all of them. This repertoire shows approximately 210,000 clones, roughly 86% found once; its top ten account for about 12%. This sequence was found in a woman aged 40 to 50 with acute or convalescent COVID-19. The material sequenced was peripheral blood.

CDR3: CASSSTGNEQYF. CDR3 in DNA: TGTGCCAGCAGTTCCACAGGGAACGAGCAGTACTTC. The genes are TRBV27 and TRBJ2-7; a weak D match, TRBD1 (6 bases). CDR1 and CDR2 (germline): MNHEY, SMNVEV (reference sequence). The CDR3 has 12 amino acids. V dropped 4 bases and J dropped 5 bases, with 9 bases sitting between them.